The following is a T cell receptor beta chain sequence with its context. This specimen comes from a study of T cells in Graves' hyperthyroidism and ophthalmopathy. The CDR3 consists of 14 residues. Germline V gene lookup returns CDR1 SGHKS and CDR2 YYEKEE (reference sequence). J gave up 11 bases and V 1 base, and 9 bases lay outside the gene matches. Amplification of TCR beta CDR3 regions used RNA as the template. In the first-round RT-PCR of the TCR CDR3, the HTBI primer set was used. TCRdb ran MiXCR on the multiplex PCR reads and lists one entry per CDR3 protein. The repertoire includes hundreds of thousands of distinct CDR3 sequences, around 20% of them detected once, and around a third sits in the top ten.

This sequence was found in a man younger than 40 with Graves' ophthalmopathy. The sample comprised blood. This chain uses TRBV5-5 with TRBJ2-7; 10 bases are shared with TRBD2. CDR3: CASSLTSGTLEEYF. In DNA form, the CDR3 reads TGTGCCAGCAGCTTGACTAGCGGGACCTTAGAGGAGTACTTC.